This TCR beta chain was sequenced during a study of response to subunit inactivated influenza vaccine. Using its own MiXCR run on the RT-PCR reads, TCRdb lists one record per CDR3 protein. The sample holds around 760,000 distinct CDR3 sequences, over 11% seen once. The V end was cut by 1 base, the J end by 6 bases, with 10 bases between. Germline assignment: CDR1 SGHTA and CDR2 FQGNSA. The CDR3 covers 13 residues. The chain couples TRBV7-2 to TRBJ2-7; no definite D call. The sample in question was PBMCs from blood, obtained 14 days before vaccination. The sequence came from a man aged 50-60 years who received an inactivated influenza vaccine. CDR3 bases: TGTGCCAGCAGCTTAGTGGGTCCTTCCGAGCAGTACTTC. Protein: CASSLVGPSEQYF.